These 26 T cell receptor beta chains came from one sample sequenced in a study of metastatic and nonmetastatic thyroid tumors. Thyroid surgery took place with no prior treatment in any patient. TCRdb redid the clone calls on the PCR reads using MiXCR. The sample gives around 50,000 clones, 22% of which show up once; about 3.8% is in the top ten. The sample consisted of blood. These TCRs come from a male donor with papillary thyroid cancer or a benign thyroid nodule (not recorded which). Some clones in this sample may be carry-over from other donors' samples.

This clone has only a few counts. The chain carries TRBV12-3 or TRBV12-4 and TRBJ1-1; possible D gene TRBD1, 5 bases. The CDR3 is made up of 15 amino acids. Trimming removed 4 bases from V and 1 base from J, with 13 bases in between. The CDR3 DNA is TGTGCCAGCAGTTCCTCAATAAGGGGGAACACTGAAGCTTTCTTT. It is translated as CASSSSIRGNTEAFF.

This clone was observed at least ten times. Since a much larger clone is just one base distant, this may be a read error. The CDR3 region has the DNA TGTGCCAGCATTCCTATACAGGTCTACGAGCAGTACTTC. Amino acids: CASIPIQVYEQYF. The rearrangement uses TRBV2 and TRBJ2-7; tentative D call: TRBD1 (5 bases). Germline V gene data show CDR1 as SNHLY and CDR2 as FYNNEI. V was clipped by 7 bases and J by 3 bases, with 13 bases between them. CDR3 length: 13 residues.

V and J are TRBV20-1 and TRBJ2-6, with D uncertain. Germline CDR1 DFQATT, CDR2 SNEGSKA (reference sequence). V gave up 2 bases and J gave up 0 bases, with 2 bases separating them. This CDR3 contains 13 residues. DNA for the CDR3: TGCAGTGCTAGACTCTCTGGGGCCAACGTCCTGACTTTC. Translation gives CSARLSGANVLTF.

This clone was detected ten times or more. The V and J genes are TRBV27 and TRBJ1-2; no clear D. Per the germline V gene, CDR1 is MNHEY and CDR2 is SMNVEV (reference sequence). The CDR3 extends over 12 amino acids. V lost 5 bases to trimming and J lost 8 bases, with 12 bases between them. The DNA for the CDR3 is TGTGCCAGCAGTCCCATGGGAAGAGGCTACACCTTC. Amino acids: CASSPMGRGYTF.

V is TRBV5-1 and J is TRBJ1-3; D might be TRBD1 (6 bases). Germline values: CDR1 SGHRS, CDR2 YFSETQ. CDR3 length equals 17 residues. Trimming stripped 4 bases from V and 0 bases from J, with 17 bases between. As DNA, the CDR3 is TGCGCCAGCAGCCCAGCCGGGACATTGGACTCTGGAAACACCATATATTTT. Amino acids: CASSPAGTLDSGNTIYF.

This clone was seen repeatedly, ten times or more. This sequence joins TRBV19 and TRBJ2-1; D may be TRBD1 or TRBD2 (5 bases each). Germline CDR1 reads LNHDA; CDR2 reads SQIVND (reference sequence). V lost 8 bases to trimming and J lost 7 bases, with 15 bases between them. There are 13 residues in the CDR3. CDR3 coding DNA: TGTGCCAGTGCCGTGAGGGCAGGGAATGAGCAGTTCTTC. It encodes CASAVRAGNEQFF.

This clone was counted between two and nine times. A much larger clone differs from this one at a single base, so this may be a read error. The chain links TRBV6-1 to TRBJ2-7, with D possibly TRBD1 on 6 matching bases. Germline V gene sequence: CDR1 MNHNS, CDR2 SASEGT. The V and J ends lost 6 bases and 5 bases respectively, with 20 bases between them. The CDR3 length is 15 residues. The CDR3 is CASRLSSRGTHEQYF. The CDR3 DNA reads TGTGCCAGCAGGTTAAGTAGCAGGGGTACCCACGAGCAGTACTTC.

This clone occurred many times. This chain uses TRBV7-2 with TRBJ2-2; D uncertain. The germline gives CDR1 SGHTA, CDR2 FQGNSA. The CDR3 sequence is 12 residues long. Trimming cost V 5 bases and J 5 bases, with 6 bases left between them. The CDR3 reads CASSPFTGELFF. The DNA of the CDR3 is TGTGCCAGCAGCCCTTTTACCGGGGAGCTGTTTTTT.

Of note for this clone: At one end, the junction sequence differs from germline, possibly due to a read error. The chain employs TRBV12-3 or TRBV12-4 and TRBJ2-1; D uncertain. This CDR3 region has 13 residues. CDR3 in DNA: TGTGCCAGCAGTCTCTACTCCGACAATGAGCAGTTCTTC. Translated, it gives CASSLYSDNEQFF.

This clone was observed many times. The CDR3 region is CASRRFGPGANVLTF. CDR3 DNA: TGTGCCAGCAGAAGATTCGGGCCTGGGGCCAACGTCCTGACTTTC. The J gene is TRBJ2-6, the V gene TRBV11-2; D is undetermined. CDR1 is SGHAT, CDR2 FQNNGV, per germline. This CDR3 contains 15 residues. With 6 bases removed from V and 2 bases from J, the gap between germline ends came to 11 bases.

This clone was seen a few times. With a much larger clone just one base away, this may be a read error. The J gene is TRBJ2-7, the V gene TRBV6-1; D possibly corresponds to TRBD1 (7 bases). Germline CDR1 and CDR2: MNHNS and SASEGT. The length of the CDR3 is 14 residues. V was cut by 10 bases and J by 0 bases, with 16 bases left in between. In nucleotides, the CDR3 is TGTGCCAACAGGGGACTGGCAAGCTCCTACGAGCAGTACTTC. This encodes CANRGLASSYEQYF.

Many counts were recorded for this clone. The chain combines TRBV20-1 with TRBJ1-2; 7 bases are a match to TRBD1. After removal of 0 bases from V and 8 bases from J, the junction contained 3 bases not matched to a gene. Germline V gene lookup returns CDR1 DFQATT and CDR2 SNEGSKA (reference sequence). This CDR3 spans 12 amino acids. The CDR3 DNA reads as TGCAGTGCTAGAGAGGGACAGACCGGCTACACCTTC. Translated, it gives CSAREGQTGYTF.

This clone was seen more than once but under ten times. The junction differs from germline at one of its ends, possibly a read error. CDR3 DNA sequence: TGTGCCAGCAGTTTAGGGACATACATCCATTTT. As protein: CASSLGTYIHF. The chain recombines TRBV12-3 or TRBV12-4 with TRBJ1-3, with D maybe TRBD1 (5 bases). The CDR3 spans 11 residues.

This clone was seen at least ten times. V usage is TRBV4-2 and J usage is TRBJ2-5, with unresolved D. The ends were cut back, 1 base at V and 7 bases at J, with 13 bases in the middle. Germline assignment: CDR1 LGHNA and CDR2 YNFKEQ. The CDR3 spans 14 residues. The CDR3 DNA sequence: TGTGCCAGCAGCCAAGGAGGAGATCCAGGGACCCAGTACTTC. Translating it yields CASSQGGDPGTQYF.

This clone was counted at least ten times. The J gene is TRBJ2-1, the V gene TRBV2; D is undetermined. The V and J ends lost 7 bases and 1 base respectively, with 11 bases between them. Per germline, CDR1 SNHLY and CDR2 FYNNEI. This CDR3 spans 14 amino acids. The CDR3, as DNA: TGTGCCAGCATTATCGGACCTTCCTACAATGAGCAGTTCTTC. Residues: CASIIGPSYNEQFF.

This clone was seen at least ten times. The chain uses TRBV4-2 and TRBJ2-6; D is ambiguous. V shed 3 bases and J shed 0 bases, with 9 bases lying between them. The germline V gene has CDR1 LGHNA and CDR2 YNFKEQ. This CDR3 is built from 16 residues. Written as DNA, the CDR3 is TGTGCCAGCAGCCAGGCCTCGCGCTCTGGGGCCAACGTCCTGACTTTC. As protein: CASSQASRSGANVLTF.

This clone was recorded many times. In DNA form, the CDR3 reads TGTGCCAGCAGCTTGGGAGGCGGGAGAGTTGACAATGAGCAGTTCTTC. This gives the protein CASSLGGGRVDNEQFF. The chain is built from TRBV5-4 and TRBJ2-1; 7 bases fit TRBD2. J gave up 5 bases and V 0 bases, and 8 bases lay outside the gene matches. Per germline, CDR1 SGHNT and CDR2 YYREEE (reference sequence). The CDR3 is made up of 16 amino acids.

This clone was counted many times. The chain carries TRBV5-8 and TRBJ2-7; a possible D gene is TRBD2 (6 bases). Trimming shortened V by 3 bases and J by 11 bases, and 9 bases separated the two germline ends. Germline loops: CDR1 SGHTS, CDR2 YDEGEE. The CDR3 length is 10 residues. CDR3 region: CASSWTKEYF. The CDR3 bases are TGTGCCAGCAGCTGGACTAAAGAGTACTTC.

This clone was seen repeatedly, ten times or more. V gene TRBV6-7 combines with J gene TRBJ1-2; a weak D match, TRBD1 (6 bases). TRBV6-7 is an ORF, and what it does is uncertain. CDR3 length: 17 amino acids. Deletions cut 0 bases from V and 0 bases from J, with 14 bases between. Written as DNA, the CDR3 is TGTGCCAGCAGTTACTCCGTAGGGACACCCGCTAACTATGGCTACACCTTC. Encoded protein: CASSYSVGTPANYGYTF.

The chain links TRBV5-1 to TRBJ2-1; TRBD2 might be the D (5 bases). The germline gives CDR1 SGHRS, CDR2 YFSETQ. This CDR3 is built from 13 residues. The V gene lost 4 bases and the J gene lost 7 bases, with 12 bases spanning the gap. CDR3 region: CASSPGGSNEQFF. CDR3 DNA sequence: TGCGCCAGCAGCCCCGGTGGGAGTAATGAGCAGTTCTTC.

Ten or more counts support this clone. A much larger clone differs from this one at a single base, so this may be a read error. This sequence joins TRBV9 and TRBJ1-1; no reliable D call. The CDR3 totals 14 residues. The ends were cut back, 3 bases at V and 4 bases at J, with 13 bases in the middle. Germline V gene data show CDR1 as SGDLS and CDR2 as YYNGEE. Here the CDR3 reads CASSGEGLSTEAFF. DNA of the CDR3: TGTGCCAGCAGCGGTGAGGGATTGAGCACTGAAGCTTTCTTT.

This clone occurred many times. CDR3 amino acids: CATWGGDRGYEQYF. The CDR3 DNA sequence: TGTGCCACCTGGGGGGGGGACAGGGGTTACGAGCAGTACTTC. The chain is built from TRBV10-3 and TRBJ2-7; 10 bases are shared with TRBD1. Germline CDR1 ENHRY, CDR2 SYGVKD. The J segment lost 4 bases and the V segment lost 10 bases, leaving 10 bases of the junction unmatched. The CDR3 loop spans 14 amino acids.

This clone was seen many times. One junction end does not reproduce the germline sequence, and a read error may be involved. The chain joins TRBV13 to TRBJ1-1; D unclear. This CDR3 spans 15 amino acids. Germline V gene lookup returns CDR1 PRHDT and CDR2 FYEKMQ (reference sequence). The CDR3 sequence is CASSSTTETRAGKRF. The CDR3 coding sequence is TGTGCCAGCAGCTCCACAACTGAAACGCGGGCAGGCAAAAGATTT.

This clone was observed a few times. J is TRBJ2-3 and V is TRBV2, with 8 bases matching TRBD1. There are 15 residues in the CDR3. The germline V gene has CDR1 SNHLY and CDR2 FYNNEI. Trimming at V came to 6 bases and at J to 2 bases, leaving 7 bases not matched to a gene. DNA of the CDR3: TGTGCCAGCAGCTCGGGACAGGCCTCCACAGATACGCAGTATTTT. Its protein is CASSSGQASTDTQYF.

In this sample, this clone turned up many times. This chain uses TRBV28 with TRBJ2-7, with unresolved D. Trimming stripped 2 bases from V and 7 bases from J, with 12 bases between. The germline V gene has CDR1 MDHEN and CDR2 SYDVKM. The CDR3 spans 13 residues. In DNA, the CDR3 is TGTGCCAGCAGTTTAGGCGACCCTAGTGAGCAGTACTTC. Translating it yields CASSLGDPSEQYF.

This clone was detected many times. The chain has TRBV30 and TRBJ1-1; no firm D call. Germline CDR1 is GTSNPN and CDR2 is SVGIG (reference sequence). Trimming removed 2 bases at V and 3 bases at J, with 7 bases between. This CDR3 is 12 amino acids long. This CDR3 reads CAWSYGDTEAFF. DNA for the CDR3: TGTGCCTGGAGTTATGGGGACACTGAAGCTTTCTTT. The entire variable domain, with the rest obtained from reference TRBV30 and TRBJ1-1, is as follows: SQTIHQWPATLVQPVGSPLSLECTVEGTSNPNLYWYRQAAGRGLQLLFYSVGIGQISSEVPQNLSASRPQDRQFILSSKKLLLSDSGFYLCAWSYGDTEAFFGQGTRLTVV.